This T cell receptor (beta chain) was sequenced for a study of cytomegalovirus exposure and HLA in healthy donors. Study as a whole: The 120 or so validation repertoires used a platform that matched the one used for the approximately 610 first-cohort repertoires, as a later analysis reported. Study-level findings and limits: Subsequent analysis of the approximately 130 validation repertoires found a tendency for first-cohort TCR clusters to co-occur.

This CDR3 has 16 amino acids. CDR1 and CDR2 (germline): MGHRA, YSYEKL. V shed 0 bases and J shed 3 bases, with 14 bases lying between them. The assay was immunoSEQ multiplex PCR, and TCRdb's table has in-frame clones only and misses some. The sample has more than 200,000 clones; roughly 87% are singletons. This clone was detected only once. The antigen is undetermined. The sequencing sample was made of PBMCs. This chain uses TRBV4-1 with TRBJ1-2; perhaps TRBD1 as D (5 bases). The sequence was obtained from a man younger than 30 in good health and CMV-seropositive. CDR3 nucleotide sequence: TGCGCCAGCAGCCAAGATGGCAGGGAGCCTTACTATGGCTACACCTTC. Its translation is CASSQDGREPYYGYTF.